In this sample, the clone carrying this TCR beta chain turned up a few times. The antigen is undetermined. The read terminates 3 residues before the CDR3 end, so the remaining end is supplied by the germline J gene. Patients had low serum IgG, IgA and/or IgM and specific antibody deficiency. Patients and controls were mostly of Caucasian heritage. CVID subjects were neither ill nor on immunomodulatory or immunosuppressive medication at sampling. There are 15 residues in the CDR3. V lost 0 bases to trimming and J lost 4 bases, with 12 bases between them. From germline, CDR1 is LNHDA and CDR2 SQIVND (reference sequence). These data come from a study of T cell clonality in common variable immunodeficiency. General study points: Fewer deletions and N-nucleotide insertions were reportedly seen in common variable immunodeficiency TCR beta sequences. Shared TCRbeta clones were fewer between CVID subjects than controls.

Measured with immunoSEQ multiplex PCR; TCRdb has only the in-frame clones, and not every one. In total the sample includes about 33,000 clones, none of them seen once. This chain links TRBV19 with TRBJ1-2, with a possible D match to TRBD1 (6 bases). Sequencing used peripheral blood mononuclear cells. The receptor was isolated from a human donor with common variable immunodeficiency. The part of the CDR3 DNA that was read is TGTGCCAGTAGTATAGATCAGAGGGGGACCTATGGC. As protein: CASSIDQRGTYG. The whole CDR3 region reads CASSIDQRGTYGYTF.